One sample yielded the 22 T cell receptor beta chains listed below, sequenced in a study of T cell repertoires in cytomegalovirus infection. Their specific antigens are unknown. TCRdb re-analysed the reads in MiXCR, keeping a single row per CDR3 protein. The sample lists 350,000 to 400,000 distinct CDR3 sequences, just under 35% occurring once. The sample here was cultured PBMCs, taken from culture after CMV antigen stimulation. Every receptor here comes from a human donor in good health (CMV status not recorded). Some clones in this sample may be carry-over from other donors' samples.

This clonotype was observed a few times. The chain uses TRBV4-1 and TRBJ2-1; D tentatively reads TRBD1 or TRBD2 (5 bases each). Trimming stripped 0 bases from V and 11 bases from J, with 11 bases between. This CDR3 is 13 amino acids long. The V gene's germline CDR1 is MGHRA and CDR2 YSYEKL. CDR3 in amino acids: CASSQETGLQQFF. Written as DNA, the CDR3 is TGCGCCAGCAGCCAAGAGACGGGGCTGCAGCAGTTCTTC.

The chain links TRBV20-1 to TRBJ1-6; tentatively, D is TRBD1 (5 bases). V lost 6 bases to trimming and J lost 6 bases, with 18 bases between them. In germline, CDR1 is DFQATT, CDR2 SNEGSKA (reference sequence). The CDR3 consists of 15 residues. The CDR3, as DNA: TGCAGTGCCCGAGAGTTGGGGGGAGGTAATTCACCCCTCCACTTT. Protein sequence: CSARELGGGNSPLHF.

V is TRBV5-6 and J is TRBJ2-1; D is perhaps TRBD2 (6 bases). CDR1 and CDR2 (germline): SGHDT, YYEEEE. The V end lost 4 bases, the J end lost 11 bases, and 16 bases lay between the germline ends. This CDR3 contains 13 residues. The CDR3 region is CASSNRLVLKQFF. The CDR3 DNA is TGTGCCAGCAGCAACCGACTAGTTCTCAAGCAGTTCTTC. Looking up the rest from reference TRBV5-6 and TRBJ2-1 gives the full variable domain: DAGVTQSPTHLIKTRGQQVTLRCSPKSGHDTVSWYQQALGQGPQFIFQYYEEEERQRGNFPDRFSGHQFPNYSSELNVNALLLGDSALYLCASSNRLVLKQFFGPGTRLTVL.

CDR3 loop: CASSYQGGLNTEAFF. DNA for the CDR3: TGTGCCAGCAGTTATCAGGGGGGATTGAACACTGAAGCTTTCTTT. The chain carries TRBV6-5 and TRBJ1-1; 7 bases align to TRBD1. In germline, CDR1 is MNHEY, CDR2 SVGAGI. This CDR3 has 15 residues. The V and J ends lost 3 bases and 0 bases, in that order; junction bases with no gene match: 4.

This sequence joins TRBV10-2 and TRBJ1-1; unclear D gene. Germline CDR1 and CDR2: WSHSY and SAAADI. V dropped 1 base and J dropped 0 bases, with 6 bases sitting between them. The CDR3 totals 14 residues. DNA of the CDR3: TGCGCCAGCAGTGAGTATCTTATGAACACTGAAGCTTTCTTT. Its protein is CASSEYLMNTEAFF.

The chain recombines TRBV7-6 with TRBJ2-5; 10 bases line up with TRBD2. J gave up 4 bases and V 3 bases, and 8 bases lay outside the gene matches. Germline lookup yields CDR1 SGHVS and CDR2 FNYEAQ. This CDR3 is 16 amino acids long. As DNA, the CDR3 is TGTGCCAGCAGCTTTAAGGTAGCGGGAGGTGGAGAGACCCAGTACTTC. Its protein product is CASSFKVAGGGETQYF.

The chain links TRBV19 to TRBJ2-2, with 9 nucleotides matching TRBD2. This CDR3 region has 18 residues. Germline-derived CDR1 and CDR2 are LNHDA and SQIVND (reference sequence). V gave up 3 bases and J gave up 10 bases; unmatched junction bases: 18. CDR3 nucleotides: TGTGCCAGTAGTATTTTGGGAAGTTTGACTAGCGGAACCCAGGAGCTGTTTTTT. It yields the protein CASSILGSLTSGTQELFF.

This clonotype was counted many times. V gene TRBV7-2 combines with J gene TRBJ1-2; D is ambiguous. This CDR3 is 16 amino acids long. Deletions cut 5 bases from V and 2 bases from J, with 18 bases between. Germline CDR1 is SGHTA and CDR2 is FQGNSA. The CDR3: CASSPGGGRGNYGYTF. The DNA of the CDR3 is TGTGCCAGCAGCCCCGGCGGTGGAAGAGGAAACTATGGCTACACCTTC.

The V gene is TRBV28, the J gene TRBJ1-3; D gene ambiguous. The CDR3 consists of 14 residues. The V and J ends lost 6 bases and 4 bases respectively, with 13 bases between them. Germline CDR1 is MDHEN and CDR2 is SYDVKM. CDR3 sequence: CASRNAGEGNTIYF. The CDR3 DNA reads TGTGCCAGCAGAAACGCGGGAGAGGGAAACACCATATATTTT.

In this sample, this clonotype turned up a few times. CDR3: CASSIDNRGYEQYF. The DNA of the CDR3 is TGTGCCAGTAGTATAGATAACAGGGGCTACGAGCAGTACTTC. The rearrangement joins TRBV19 to TRBJ2-7; 7 bases agree with TRBD1. Trimming removed 0 bases from V and 3 bases from J; junction bases left unmatched: 2. The CDR3 has 14 residues. Germline lookup yields CDR1 LNHDA and CDR2 SQIVND (reference sequence).

This chain uses TRBV3-1 with TRBJ2-3; the D gene is possibly TRBD1 (5 bases). The CDR3 covers 16 residues. Trimming removed 0 bases from V and 6 bases from J, with 16 bases in between. Germline V gene lookup returns CDR1 LGHDT and CDR2 YNNKEL (reference sequence). The CDR3 nucleotides read TGTGCCAGCAGCCAAGATCTGGCAGGGTTGGTGGATACGCAGTATTTT. Translated, it gives CASSQDLAGLVDTQYF.

This clonotype was seen many times. This rearrangement joins TRBV7-8 to TRBJ1-6; no reliable D call. CDR1 is SGHVS and CDR2 is FQNEAQ in the germline V gene. Trimming cost V 1 base and J 9 bases, with 7 bases left between them. The CDR3 is 13 amino acids. The CDR3 DNA reads TGTGCCAGCAGCTTAGATCTGGGTTCACCCCTCCACTTT. Residues: CASSLDLGSPLHF.

This clonotype has a handful of counts. The rearrangement links TRBV6-2 or TRBV6-3 to TRBJ1-1, with a possible D match to TRBD1 (6 bases). The V gene lost 5 bases and the J gene lost 5 bases, with 18 bases spanning the gap. This CDR3 has 15 amino acids. The germline CDR1 and CDR2 sequences are MNHEY and SVGEGT. In nucleotides, the CDR3 is TGTGCCAGCAGTCTAGGCTCGGCAGGGGAAACTGAAGCTTTCTTT. It specifies CASSLGSAGETEAFF.

This clonotype was observed a few times. This chain connects TRBV7-2 to TRBJ1-6; 7 nucleotides line up with TRBD1. The CDR3 contains 16 residues. CDR1 and CDR2 (germline): SGHTA, FQGNSA. The ends lost 3 bases at V and 7 bases at J; junction bases unmatched: 9. DNA for the CDR3: TGTGCCAGCAGCTTTAGCGCCGGGACAGCAAATTCACCCCTCCACTTT. The encoded protein is CASSFSAGTANSPLHF.

V usage is TRBV28 and J usage is TRBJ1-2; 9 positions match TRBD1. J was trimmed by 4 bases and V by 7 bases; bases with no gene match: 10. In germline, CDR1 is MDHEN, CDR2 SYDVKM. This CDR3 region has 15 residues. The CDR3 region has the DNA TGTGCCAGCAAGGGGGGGGACAGGGTCGGCTATGGCTACACCTTC. Translation: CASKGGDRVGYGYTF.

The chain is built from TRBV6-5 and TRBJ1-5; TRBD1 is a possible D gene (6 bases). The germline V gene has CDR1 MNHEY and CDR2 SVGAGI. This CDR3 is 20 amino acids long. With 1 base removed from V and 0 bases from J, the gap between germline ends came to 22 bases. CDR3: CASSYYNGTKEAYSNQPQHF. The CDR3 DNA reads TGTGCCAGCAGTTACTATAATGGGACAAAAGAGGCATATAGCAATCAGCCCCAGCATTTT.

This clonotype turned up a few times. The chain couples TRBV6-2 or TRBV6-3 to TRBJ2-3, with D possibly TRBD2 on 7 matching bases. From germline, CDR1 is MNHEY and CDR2 SVGEGT. The V end was cut by 6 bases, the J end by 1 base, with 17 bases between. The CDR3 length is 16 residues. CDR3 nucleotide sequence: TGTGCCAGCAGACTTCATTGGGAGGGGGGCACAGATACGCAGTATTTT. Encoded protein: CASRLHWEGGTDTQYF.

The chain links TRBV20-1 to TRBJ2-7, with D unclear. V was cut by 1 base and J by 0 bases, with 13 bases left in between. This CDR3 region has 15 residues. Germline assignment: CDR1 DFQATT and CDR2 SNEGSKA (reference sequence). The CDR3 is CSARAHGRNSYEQYF. CDR3 in DNA: TGCAGTGCTAGAGCCCATGGGCGGAACTCCTACGAGCAGTACTTC.

The chain couples TRBV6-1 to TRBJ2-6, with D perhaps matching TRBD1 or TRBD2 (5 bases each). The V end was cut by 5 bases, the J end by 9 bases, with 17 bases between. Looked up from germline, CDR1 is MNHNS and CDR2 is SASEGT. The CDR3 sequence is 15 residues long. The CDR3, as DNA: TGTGCCAGCAGTCGGGGCCCCAACTTCGGCAACGTCCTGACTTTC. Protein product: CASSRGPNFGNVLTF.

This clonotype was recorded many times. V gene TRBV7-2 combines with J gene TRBJ1-1, with TRBD1 as a possible D gene (6 bases). The germline CDR1 and CDR2 sequences are SGHTA and FQGNSA. CDR3 length: 15 amino acids. Between the trimmed V and J ends, which lost 4 bases and 2 bases, there was a span of 14 bases. In nucleotides, the CDR3 is TGTGCCAGCAGCTCCACCGGGACACTAAACACTGAAGCTTTCTTT. Translation gives CASSSTGTLNTEAFF. Combining the CDR3 with reference TRBV7-2 and TRBJ1-1 gives the whole variable domain GAGVSQSPSNKVTEKGKDVELRCDPISGHTALYWYRQSLGQGLEFLIYFQGNSAPDKSGLPSDRFSAERTGGSVSTLTIQRTQQEDSAVYLCASSSTGTLNTEAFFGQGTRLTVV.

V usage is TRBV12-3 or TRBV12-4 and J usage is TRBJ1-1, with 9 bases that match TRBD1. The CDR3 contains 15 residues. The V and J ends lost 8 bases and 2 bases, in that order; junction bases with no gene match: 9. As DNA, the CDR3 is TGTGCCAGCGCAACAGGGGGCGCCTTTAACACTGAAGCTTTCTTT. Translated, it gives CASATGGAFNTEAFF.

V and J are TRBV27 and TRBJ2-7; the D gene is possibly TRBD1 (6 bases). CDR3 length equals 14 residues. Germline CDR1 and CDR2: MNHEY and SMNVEV (reference sequence). The V end was cut by 6 bases, the J end by 5 bases, with 17 bases between. The CDR3 loop reads CASSPTGLGNEQYV. CDR3 in DNA: TGTGCCAGCAGCCCGACAGGTCTCGGGAACGAGCAGTACGTC.